This is a list of T cell receptor beta chains from one sample in a study of T-cell memory formation after mild COVID-19. TCRdb recomputed calls from the 5' RACE reads with MiXCR, one row per CDR3 protein. The repertoire has roughly 450,000 distinct CDR3 sequences, 15% to 20% of them found once; the top ten carry roughly an eighth. The sequenced material came from PBMCs or a T cell subset sorted from them (not recorded which). The receptors stem from an adult woman who had mild COVID-19 (a few samples of this study predate the infection). Cell type and time point are not known. The CDR3 runs from the conserved cysteine through the conserved F or W. D genes are given only for firm matches. Clone size, where shown, is once, few, many, or a class for clones that have expanded.

>few|TRBV5-1|.|TRBJ2-7
TGCGCCAGCAGCTTGGGGCTAGAGTACGAGCAGTACTTC
CASSLGLEYEQYF
>many|TRBV23-1|.|TRBJ2-1
TGCGCCAGCAGTCAGTCCTTAGGCGGGGACCCAATCCCAGATGAGCAGTTCTTC
CASSQSLGGDPIPDEQFF
>few|TRBV3-1|.|TRBJ1-1
TGTGCCAGCAGCCCTGCCGGGGACGCTGAAGCTTTCTTT
CASSPAGDAEAFF
>.|TRBV6-5|TRBD1|TRBJ1-2
TGTGCCAGCAGGCCCGACAGGGGCTCGGGTGGCTACACCTTC
CASRPDRGSGGYTF
>few|TRBV20-1|.|TRBJ2-3
TGCAGTGCCCGGGCAGGGGAAAACACAGATACGCAGTATTTT
CSARAGENTDTQYF
>.|TRBV6-5|.|TRBJ2-7
TGTGCCAGCAGTTACACGCAGGACGGATACTACGAGCAGTACTTC
CASSYTQDGYYEQYF
>.|TRBV7-2|.|TRBJ1-1
TGTGCCAGCAGCCCCCGGTTGGGGAATGCTTTCTTT
CASSPRLGNAFF
>.|TRBV12-5|.|TRBJ1-1
TGTGCTAGTGGTTTGGTAACCACCTCTGAATCGGTGAACACTGAAGCTTTCTTT
CASGLVTTSESVNTEAFF
>.|TRBV4-1|TRBD2|TRBJ2-5
TGCGCCAGCAGGATGACTAGCGGGGGTTACCAAGAGACCCAGTACTTC
CASRMTSGGYQETQYF
>.|TRBV7-2|.|TRBJ1-2
TGTGCCAGCAGCTCCCGGGGGGCTTCCTATGGCTACACCTTC
CASSSRGASYGYTF
>few|TRBV7-8|.|TRBJ2-1
TGTGCCAGCAGCCCAGGACAGAGCTACAATGAGCAGTTCTTC
CASSPGQSYNEQFF
>many|TRBV6-6|.|TRBJ2-7
TGTGCCAGCAGTTACGTCCCCGTCCTAGAGCAGTACTTC
CASSYVPVLEQYF
>many|TRBV12-3/TRBV12-4|TRBD1|TRBJ1-5
TGTGCCAGCAGTTCCCCGGGACAGGGGATTAGACAGCCCCAGCATTTT
CASSSPGQGIRQPQHF
>few|TRBV19|TRBD1|TRBJ2-7
TGTGCCAGTAGTCCACGGGACAGGGGCTCTCTCGAGCAGTACTTC
CASSPRDRGSLEQYF
>.|TRBV29-1|.|TRBJ1-4
TGCAGCGTTGAAGACGATGAGGGTGAAAAACTGTTTTTT
CSVEDDEGEKLFF
>.|TRBV12-5|.|TRBJ2-1
TGTGCTAGTGGTTCGACCGATGATGAGCAGTTCTTC
CASGSTDDEQFF
>.|TRBV12-3/TRBV12-4|.|TRBJ1-2
TGTGCCAGCAGTCCCCAGGGAGCTCCTAACTATGGCTACACCTTC
CASSPQGAPNYGYTF
>.|TRBV20-1|.|TRBJ2-1
TGCAGTGCTAGGCTGGATTACAGTGAGCAGTTCTTC
CSARLDYSEQFF
>few|TRBV6-5|.|TRBJ2-7
TGTGCCAGCCGGAGGGACATGACCTACGAGCAGTACTTC
CASRRDMTYEQYF
>.|TRBV7-9|TRBD2|TRBJ2-3
TGTGCCAGCAGCTTATCGGGAGGGCCTCGGACAGATACGCAGTATTTT
CASSLSGGPRTDTQYF
>.|TRBV12-3/TRBV12-4|.|TRBJ1-1
TGTGCCCTCGGCAGATATAACACTGAAGCTTTCTTT
CALGRYNTEAFF
>many|TRBV7-9|TRBD1|TRBJ2-7
TGTGCCAGCAGCACAGAAGGACAGGGCTACGAGCAGTACTTC
CASSTEGQGYEQYF
>few|TRBV7-6|.|TRBJ2-7
TGTGCCAGCAGCGAGGGCTCACCGGGCCAGGTTACGAACGGATACGAGCAGTACTTC
CASSEGSPGQVTNGYEQYF
>.|TRBV29-1|.|TRBJ1-6
TGCAGCGTGGACAGCATCTTGTCCTATAATTCACCCCTCCACTTT
CSVDSILSYNSPLHF
>.|TRBV4-1|.|TRBJ2-7
TGCGCCAGCAGCCCAACGTTAGCTGTGGACGAGCAGTACTTC
CASSPTLAVDEQYF
>few|TRBV6-5|TRBD2|TRBJ2-1
TGTGCCAGCAGTTACGACCGGGGGGGCTACAATGAGCAGTTCTTC
CASSYDRGGYNEQFF
>.|TRBV20-1|.|TRBJ2-7
TGCAGTGCTAGAGAAGCGGGGACAATAACCTACGAGCAGTACTTC
CSAREAGTITYEQYF
>.|TRBV12-3/TRBV12-4|.|TRBJ1-1
TGTGCCAGCAGGCTCGACAGAAGGAACACTGAAGCTTTCTTT
CASRLDRRNTEAFF
>.|TRBV11-3|.|TRBJ2-2
TGTGCCAGCAGCTCCCGTAACACCGGGGAGCTGTTTTTT
CASSSRNTGELFF
>.|TRBV11-2|TRBD1|TRBJ2-5
TGTGCCAGCAGCTTAGATGGCAGGGGGCGGGAAGAGACCCAGTACTTC
CASSLDGRGREETQYF
>.|TRBV4-3|.|TRBJ2-2
TGCGCCAGCAGCAGGGGTCAAAGGGGCGCCGGGGAGCTGTTTTTT
CASSRGQRGAGELFF